Below, 28 T cell receptor beta chains from the same sample are listed, as sequenced in a study of shared clonotypes between healthy human individuals. Some clones are missing from TCRdb's copy, which holds only in-frame ones; the method was immunoSEQ multiplex PCR. There are 1.6 million or so clones in the sample; roughly 96% occur only once, and approximately 1% lies in the top ten. The source material was naive CD4+ T cells sorted from blood. Specified subset: CD45RA+ positively selected. These receptors originate from a man aged 25-45 years in good health.

Turning to this clone: Other DNA sequences in the same sample also yield this CDR3. The chain combines TRBV6-5 with TRBJ1-1; D ambiguous. Looked up from germline, CDR1 is MNHEY and CDR2 is SVGAGI. The CDR3 runs 14 residues. Trimming removed 0 bases from V and 1 base from J, with 6 bases in between. Here the CDR3 DNA reads TGTGCCAGCAGTTACTCGGGTGGGAACACTGAAGCTTTCTTT. Amino acid sequence: CASSYSGGNTEAFF.

The V gene is TRBV1, the J gene TRBJ2-7. TRBV1 is a pseudogene locus. The CDR3 consists of 12 residues. The CDR3 region is CTSSQVEYEQYF. The CDR3 DNA is TGCACCAGCAGCCAAGTGGAATACGAGCAGTACTTC.

The chain recombines TRBV27 with TRBJ2-7; 12 positions match TRBD2. The CDR3 runs to 17 residues. CDR1 and CDR2 (germline): MNHEY, SMNVEV (reference sequence). V lost 5 bases, J lost 4 bases, and 12 bases stayed unmatched. CDR3 in amino acids: CASSPLRLAGGRYEQYF. CDR3 coding DNA: TGTGCCAGCAGTCCGTTGCGGCTAGCGGGAGGGAGGTACGAGCAGTACTTC.

The V gene is TRBV6-5, the J gene TRBJ2-2; 12 bases match TRBD2. The ends lost 5 bases at V and 4 bases at J; junction bases unmatched: 2. From germline, CDR1 is MNHEY and CDR2 SVGAGI. There are 15 residues in the CDR3. CDR3 nucleotides: TGTGCCAGCAGTCCGACTAGCGGGAGCACCGGGGAGCTGTTTTTT. Its protein product is CASSPTSGSTGELFF.

The rearrangement links TRBV6-4 to TRBJ2-3; TRBD2 is a possible D gene (5 bases). The CDR3 runs 12 residues. CDR1 is MRHNA, CDR2 SNTAGT, per germline. The V end was cut by 1 base, the J end by 8 bases, with 7 bases between. The CDR3 DNA reads as TGTGCCAGCAGTGACTTCCGGGGTACGCAGTATTTT. It is translated as CASSDFRGTQYF.

The CDR3 loop reads CASSFWGRGEQYF. CDR3 DNA sequence: TGTGCCAGCAGTTTTTGGGGCAGGGGGGAGCAGTACTTC. This chain uses TRBV28 with TRBJ2-7; 7 bases align to TRBD1. The V segment lost 3 bases and the J segment 7 bases; nucleotides outside the gene matches: 6. Germline V CDR1 and CDR2: MDHEN, SYDVKM. This CDR3 comprises 13 residues.

Concerning this clone itself: Other DNA sequences from this sample encode an identical CDR3 as well. The CDR3 loop is CASSVGAGGTGELFF. In DNA, the CDR3 is TGTGCCAGCAGCGTAGGGGCAGGGGGCACCGGGGAGCTGTTTTTT. The chain joins TRBV9 to TRBJ2-2, with 7 bases fitting TRBD1. This CDR3 comprises 15 residues. The J segment lost 4 bases and the V segment lost 0 bases, leaving 3 bases of the junction unmatched. In germline, CDR1 is SGDLS, CDR2 YYNGEE.

This clone was picked up one time. V gene TRBV29-1 combines with J gene TRBJ2-2; TRBD2 agrees at 8 bases. The CDR3 totals 14 residues. CDR1 and CDR2 from the germline V gene are SQVTM and ANQGSEA. Trimming cost V 5 bases and J 6 bases; bases outside gene matches: 8. CDR3 protein: CSVRSGRVAGELFF. The CDR3 coding sequence is TGCAGCGTTAGAAGCGGGAGAGTCGCCGGGGAGCTGTTTTTT.

This chain links TRBV12-5 with TRBJ2-3, with 9 bases fitting TRBD2. V was pared by 1 base and J by 0 bases, with 8 bases of the junction left unmatched. The germline V gene has CDR1 LGHNT and CDR2 FRNRAP. The CDR3 totals 18 residues. The CDR3 nucleotides read TGTGCTAGTGGTTTGGCCTCCGTGACTAGCGGAAGCACAGATACGCAGTATTTT. Amino acid sequence: CASGLASVTSGSTDTQYF. The full variable domain, completed using reference TRBV12-5 and TRBJ2-3, is DARVTQTPRHKVTEMGQEVTMRCQPILGHNTVFWYRQTMMQGLELLAYFRNRAPLDDSGMPKDRFSAEMPDATLATLKIQPSEPRDSAVYFCASGLASVTSGSTDTQYFGPGTRLTVL.

The genes are TRBV18 and TRBJ2-5, with D maybe TRBD1 (6 bases). The length of the CDR3 is 14 residues. In germline, CDR1 is KGHSH, CDR2 LQKENI. Trimming cost V 2 bases and J 5 bases, with 12 bases left between them. Written as DNA, the CDR3 is TGTGCCAGCTCACCAGTGACAGGTCAGGAGACCCAGTACTTC. Protein product: CASSPVTGQETQYF.

The chain couples TRBV5-1 to TRBJ2-5; 8 nucleotides agree with TRBD2. Germline V CDR1 and CDR2: SGHRS, YFSETQ. The CDR3 consists of 14 residues. Trimming at V came to 1 base and at J to 5 bases, leaving 4 bases not matched to a gene. The CDR3: CASSLMTGGETQYF. DNA for the CDR3: TGCGCCAGCAGCTTGATGACGGGAGGGGAGACCCAGTACTTC.

The V gene is TRBV14, the J gene TRBJ2-1; TRBD2 matches at 7 bases. Trimming cost V 5 bases and J 6 bases; bases outside gene matches: 7. Germline V gene sequence: CDR1 SGHDN, CDR2 FVKESK. The CDR3 runs to 14 residues. CDR3 region: CASSVVRETNEQFF. The CDR3 coding sequence is TGTGCCAGCAGCGTTGTGCGGGAGACCAATGAGCAGTTCTTC.

The chain recombines TRBV10-3 with TRBJ2-7; TRBD1 matches 11 bases. Germline V gene data show CDR1 as ENHRY and CDR2 as SYGVKD. The V gene end was trimmed by 6 bases and the J gene end by 2 bases; junction bases not matched to a gene: 18. The CDR3 consists of 19 residues. CDR3 residues: CAISSRVPEDRGRPYEQYF. The DNA for the CDR3 is TGTGCCATCAGCTCAAGGGTGCCGGAGGACAGGGGGCGCCCCTACGAGCAGTACTTC.

The chain combines TRBV7-6 with TRBJ2-3; 9 nucleotides align to TRBD2. Germline values: CDR1 SGHVS, CDR2 FNYEAQ. The CDR3 contains 16 residues. Unmatched junction bases numbered 8, after V lost 5 bases and J lost 2 bases. The CDR3 DNA reads as TGTGCCAGCAGCCCCCGACTAGCGGAAAACACAGATACGCAGTATTTT. Encoded protein: CASSPRLAENTDTQYF.

This chain uses TRBV27 with TRBJ2-5; TRBD2 agrees at 10 bases. This CDR3 region has 17 residues. Trimming took 4 bases from V and 7 from J; bases not matched to a gene: 15. CDR1 and CDR2 (germline): MNHEY, SMNVEV (reference sequence). The CDR3 protein is CASSSPRTSGTYGTQYF. The CDR3 DNA is TGTGCCAGCAGTTCACCTAGGACTAGCGGAACTTATGGGACCCAGTACTTC.

The chain combines TRBV2 with TRBJ2-7, with 10 bases lining up with TRBD1. The ends lost 4 bases at V and 2 bases at J; junction bases unmatched: 2. The CDR3 is 14 residues long. Germline V gene lookup returns CDR1 SNHLY and CDR2 FYNNEI. The CDR3 sequence: CASSGTGGPYEQYF. CDR3 DNA sequence: TGTGCCAGCAGTGGGACAGGGGGGCCCTACGAGCAGTACTTC.

V gene TRBV5-5 combines with J gene TRBJ2-7; the match to TRBD2 covers 8 bases. Germline CDR1 is SGHKS and CDR2 is YYEKEE (reference sequence). There are 14 residues in the CDR3. The J segment lost 4 bases and the V segment lost 5 bases, leaving 8 bases of the junction unmatched. CDR3 nucleotides: TGTGCCAGCAGTTCCGGGACTAGGCGTTACGAGCAGTACTTC. Its protein is CASSSGTRRYEQYF.

The chain employs TRBV6-5 and TRBJ1-2; 9 bases align to TRBD1. CDR1 is MNHEY, CDR2 SVGAGI, per germline. This CDR3 contains 14 residues. V lost 7 bases to trimming and J lost 8 bases; unmatched junction nucleotides: 11. The CDR3 protein is CASTRLQGAHGYTF. The CDR3 nucleotides read TGTGCCAGCACGAGATTACAGGGGGCGCACGGCTACACCTTC.

The chain carries TRBV6-1 and TRBJ2-7, with 7 bases identical to TRBD2. This CDR3 region has 13 residues. V lost 8 bases and J lost 2; bases outside the gene matches: 6. From germline, CDR1 is MNHNS and CDR2 SASEGT. The CDR3 DNA reads TGTGCCAGCCGGTTCGCGGGAGCCTACGAGCAGTACTTC. It translates to CASRFAGAYEQYF.

This chain links TRBV6-1 with TRBJ2-7, with D maybe TRBD1 (5 bases). The CDR3 consists of 13 residues. CDR1 and CDR2 from the germline V gene are MNHNS and SASEGT. Trimming removed 8 bases from V and 3 bases from J, with 14 bases in between. The CDR3: CASGPGLIYEQYF. The CDR3 DNA sequence: TGTGCCAGCGGTCCAGGGCTAATCTACGAGCAGTACTTC.

Regarding this clone: At the DNA level, this CDR3 is encoded by other sequences in the same sample as well. V and J are TRBV5-1 and TRBJ2-1; TRBD2 matches 14 bases. The CDR3 is 16 amino acids. After removal of 3 bases from V and 7 bases from J, the junction contained 6 bases not matched to a gene. Germline V gene lookup returns CDR1 SGHRS and CDR2 YFSETQ. CDR3 sequence reads: CASSSGLAGGGNEQFF. CDR3 sequence (DNA): TGCGCCAGCAGCTCCGGACTAGCGGGAGGAGGAAATGAGCAGTTCTTC. Filled out from reference TRBV5-1 and TRBJ2-1, the complete variable domain reads KAGVTQTPRYLIKTRGQQVTLSCSPISGHRSVSWYQQTPGQGLQFLFEYFSETQRNKGNFPGRFSGRQFSNSRSEMNVSTLELGDSALYLCASSSGLAGGGNEQFFGPGTRLTVL.

The CDR3 DNA reads as TGTGCTAGTGGTTTTTTGGGGGGAACTGAAGCTTTCTTT. This codes for CASGFLGGTEAFF. This chain joins TRBV12-5 and TRBJ1-1; TRBD1 is a possible D gene (5 bases). CDR1 and CDR2 from the germline V gene are LGHNT and FRNRAP. Trimming took 3 bases from V and 5 from J, leaving 10 bases between them. The CDR3 runs 13 residues.

The chain joins TRBV4-1 to TRBJ2-7; 7 bases are a match to TRBD1. Germline CDR1 MGHRA, CDR2 YSYEKL. V was clipped by 0 bases and J by 2 bases; unmatched bases: 10. This CDR3 spans 17 amino acids. The CDR3 DNA reads as TGCGCCAGCAGCCAAGATGGAACAGGGGTCTCCACCTACGAGCAGTACTTC. This codes for CASSQDGTGVSTYEQYF.

The chain has TRBV6-5 and TRBJ2-1; TRBD2 aligns across 12 bases. Per the germline V gene, CDR1 is MNHEY and CDR2 is SVGAGI. CDR3 length: 16 residues. Unmatched junction bases numbered 6, after V lost 2 bases and J lost 7 bases. The CDR3 DNA follows: TGTGCCAGCAGTTACAAGCCGGGACTAGCGGGTAATGAGCAGTTCTTC. Translation gives CASSYKPGLAGNEQFF.

This chain joins TRBV2 and TRBJ2-2; the D is unclear. The V gene lost 7 bases and the J gene lost 6 bases, with 15 bases spanning the gap. The CDR3 covers 14 residues. Germline CDR1 and CDR2: SNHLY and FYNNEI. The CDR3 DNA is TGTGCCAGCATCGGAGACGCCGGGTCCGGGGAGCTGTTTTTT. Translating gives CASIGDAGSGELFF.

The chain recombines TRBV5-1 with TRBJ2-1; TRBD1 matches 7 bases. Looked up from germline, CDR1 is SGHRS and CDR2 is YFSETQ. The CDR3 is 15 residues long. V shed 4 bases, J shed 7 bases, and the junction held 11 bases outside the gene matches. CDR3 in DNA: TGCGCCAGCAGCAAGGGGGCTCTTCTCGGGAATGAGCAGTTCTTC. Protein: CASSKGALLGNEQFF.

The chain couples TRBV10-3 to TRBJ2-5; TRBD1 matches 7 bases. Germline CDR1 and CDR2: ENHRY and SYGVKD. The CDR3 is 13 amino acids. With 8 bases clipped from V and 2 bases from J, the junction kept 5 bases outside the gene matches. CDR3 amino acids: CAIQGQRQETQYF. The CDR3 region has the DNA TGTGCCATCCAGGGACAGCGACAAGAGACCCAGTACTTC.

The J gene is TRBJ1-5, the V gene TRBV4-3; 10 positions match TRBD1. This CDR3 region has 14 residues. The junction had 2 bases not matched to a gene; V was cut back by 4 bases and J by 5 bases. Germline values: CDR1 LGHNA, CDR2 YSLEER. For the CDR3, the DNA is TGCGCCAGCAGCCCAGGACAGGGGGATCAGCCCCAGCATTTT. It encodes CASSPGQGDQPQHF.